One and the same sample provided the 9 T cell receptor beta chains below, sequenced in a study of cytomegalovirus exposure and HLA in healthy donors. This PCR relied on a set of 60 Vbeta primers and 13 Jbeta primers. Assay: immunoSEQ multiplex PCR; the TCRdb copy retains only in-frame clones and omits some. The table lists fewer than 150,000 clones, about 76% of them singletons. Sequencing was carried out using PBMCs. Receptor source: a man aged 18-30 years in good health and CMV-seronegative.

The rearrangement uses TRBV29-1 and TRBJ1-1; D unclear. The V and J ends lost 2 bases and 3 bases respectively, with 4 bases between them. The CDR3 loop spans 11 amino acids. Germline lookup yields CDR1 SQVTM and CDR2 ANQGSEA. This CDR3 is CSVEPDTEAFF. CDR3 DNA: TGCAGCGTTGAACCGGACACTGAAGCTTTCTTT.

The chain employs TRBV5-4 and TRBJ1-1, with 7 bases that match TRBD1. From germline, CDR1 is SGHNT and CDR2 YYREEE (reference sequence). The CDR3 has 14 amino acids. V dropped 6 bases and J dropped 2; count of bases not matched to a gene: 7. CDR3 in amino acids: CASNNRGGNTEAFF. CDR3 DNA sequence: TGTGCCAGCAACAACAGGGGTGGAAACACTGAAGCTTTCTTT.

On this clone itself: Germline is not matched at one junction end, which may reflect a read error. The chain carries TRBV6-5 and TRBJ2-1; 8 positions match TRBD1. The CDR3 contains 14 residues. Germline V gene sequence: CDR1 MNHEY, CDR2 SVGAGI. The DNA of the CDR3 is TGCGTGACTACGGACAGGGAAGACTACAATGAGCAGTTCTTC. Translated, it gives CVTTDREDYNEQFF.

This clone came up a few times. Written as DNA, the CDR3 is TGTGCCAGCAGTATCCTGATCGGGGGCTACAATGAGCAGTTCTTC. Protein product: CASSILIGGYNEQFF. The chain is built from TRBV6-5 and TRBJ2-1; tentative D call: TRBD2 (6 bases). The V and J ends lost 5 bases and 3 bases respectively, with 14 bases between them. The V gene's germline CDR1 is MNHEY and CDR2 SVGAGI. The CDR3 totals 15 residues.

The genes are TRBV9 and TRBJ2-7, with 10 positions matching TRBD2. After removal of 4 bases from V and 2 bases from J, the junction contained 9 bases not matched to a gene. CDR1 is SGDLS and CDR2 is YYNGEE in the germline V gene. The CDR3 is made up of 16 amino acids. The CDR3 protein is CASSPSLLAGTYEQYF. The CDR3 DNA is TGTGCCAGCAGCCCCTCTTTACTAGCGGGGACCTACGAGCAGTACTTC. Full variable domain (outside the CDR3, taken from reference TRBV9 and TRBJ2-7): DSGVTQTPKHLITATGQRVTLRCSPRSGDLSVYWYQQSLDQGLQFLIQYYNGEERAKGNILERFSAQQFPDLHSELNLSSLELGDSALYFCASSPSLLAGTYEQYFGPGTRLTVT.

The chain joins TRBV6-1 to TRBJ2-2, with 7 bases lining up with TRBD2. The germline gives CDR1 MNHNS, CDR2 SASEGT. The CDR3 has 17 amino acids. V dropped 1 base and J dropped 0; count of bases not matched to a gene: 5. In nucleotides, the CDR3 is TGTGCCAGCAGTGAAGGCGGGGGAGCCGCGAACACCGGGGAGCTGTTTTTT. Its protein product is CASSEGGGAANTGELFF.

The CDR3 region has the DNA TGCGCCAGCAGCTTGGGACTAGCGAATTACAATGAGCAGTTCTTC. Translated, it gives CASSLGLANYNEQFF. This chain joins TRBV5-1 and TRBJ2-1; 8 bases align to TRBD2. Germline loops: CDR1 SGHRS, CDR2 YFSETQ. Trimming took 0 bases from V and 4 from J; bases not matched to a gene: 3. CDR3 length: 15 amino acids.

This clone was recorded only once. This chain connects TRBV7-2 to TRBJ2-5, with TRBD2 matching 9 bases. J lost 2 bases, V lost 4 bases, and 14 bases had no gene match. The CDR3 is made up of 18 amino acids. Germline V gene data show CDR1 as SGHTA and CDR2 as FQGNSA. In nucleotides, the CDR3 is TGTGCCAGCAGCTCTACTCCCGAGCTAGCGGGACCGCAAGAGACCCAGTACTTC. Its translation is CASSSTPELAGPQETQYF.

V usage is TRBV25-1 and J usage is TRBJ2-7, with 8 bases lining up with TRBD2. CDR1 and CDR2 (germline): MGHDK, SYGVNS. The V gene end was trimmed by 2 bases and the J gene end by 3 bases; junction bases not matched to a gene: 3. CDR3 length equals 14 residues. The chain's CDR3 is CASSEVSGDYEQYF. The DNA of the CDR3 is TGTGCCAGCAGTGAAGTTAGCGGGGACTACGAGCAGTACTTC.